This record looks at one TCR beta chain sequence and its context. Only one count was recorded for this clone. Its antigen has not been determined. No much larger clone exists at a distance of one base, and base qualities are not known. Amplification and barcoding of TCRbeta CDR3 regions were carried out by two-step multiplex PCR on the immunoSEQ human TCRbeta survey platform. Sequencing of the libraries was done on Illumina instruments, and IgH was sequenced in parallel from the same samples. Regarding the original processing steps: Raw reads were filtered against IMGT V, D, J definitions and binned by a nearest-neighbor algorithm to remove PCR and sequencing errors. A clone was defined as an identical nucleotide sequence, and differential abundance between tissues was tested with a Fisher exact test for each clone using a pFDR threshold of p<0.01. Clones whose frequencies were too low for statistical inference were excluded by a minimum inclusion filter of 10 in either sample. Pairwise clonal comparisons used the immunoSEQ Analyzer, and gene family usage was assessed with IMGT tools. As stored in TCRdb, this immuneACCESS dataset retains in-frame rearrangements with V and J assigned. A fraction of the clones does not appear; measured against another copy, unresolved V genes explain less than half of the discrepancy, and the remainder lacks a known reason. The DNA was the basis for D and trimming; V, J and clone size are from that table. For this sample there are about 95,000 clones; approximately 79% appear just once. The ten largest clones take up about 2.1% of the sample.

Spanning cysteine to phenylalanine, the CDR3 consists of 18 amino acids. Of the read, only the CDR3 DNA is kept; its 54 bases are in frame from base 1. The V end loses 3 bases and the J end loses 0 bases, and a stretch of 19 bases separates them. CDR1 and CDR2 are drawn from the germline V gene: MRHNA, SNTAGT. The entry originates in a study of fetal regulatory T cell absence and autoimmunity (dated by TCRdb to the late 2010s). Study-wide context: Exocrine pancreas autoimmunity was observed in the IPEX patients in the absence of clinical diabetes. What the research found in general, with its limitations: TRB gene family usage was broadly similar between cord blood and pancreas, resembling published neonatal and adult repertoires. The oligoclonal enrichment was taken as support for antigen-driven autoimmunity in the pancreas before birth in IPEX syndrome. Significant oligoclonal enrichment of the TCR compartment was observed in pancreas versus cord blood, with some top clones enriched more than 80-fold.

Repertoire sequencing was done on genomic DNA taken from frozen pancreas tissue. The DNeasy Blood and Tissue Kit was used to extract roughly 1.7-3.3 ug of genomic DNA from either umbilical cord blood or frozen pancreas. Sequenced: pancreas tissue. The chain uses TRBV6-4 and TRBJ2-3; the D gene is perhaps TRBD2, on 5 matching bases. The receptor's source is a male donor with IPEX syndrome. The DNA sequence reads TGTGCCAGCAGTGAGAGTGCCCGGACTGATCCTAGCACAGATACGCAGTATTTT. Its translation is CASSESARTDPSTDTQYF.